This TCR beta chain was sequenced in a study of blood T cell repertoires in COVID-19. Germline CDR1 is LGHNA and CDR2 is YSLEER. There are 15 residues in the CDR3. The J segment lost 5 bases and the V segment lost 3 bases, leaving 6 bases of the junction unmatched. Repertoires were generated with immunoSEQ multiplex PCR, while TCRdb's copy carries only in-frame clones and drops some. The sample contains 65,000 to 75,000 clones, approximately 92% of which appear only once. The sequencing sample was made of peripheral blood. The clonotype originates from a human donor with active COVID-19. The donor label of this sample is uncertain. The chain links TRBV4-3 to TRBJ2-3; 9 bases agree with TRBD2. The CDR3: CASSQQAGGGDTQYF. CDR3 nucleotides: TGCGCCAGCAGCCAGCAAGCGGGGGGCGGAGATACGCAGTATTTT.